A single sample gave rise to the 9 T cell receptor beta chains below, sequenced in a study of cytomegalovirus exposure and HLA in healthy donors. 60 Vbeta and 13 Jbeta primers were used in PCR. Produced via immunoSEQ multiplex PCR; TCRdb's table is partial and in-frame only. The sample shows 64,000 or so clones, approximately 83% of them seen only once. Sequencing input: PBMCs. The receptor source for this set is a female donor in good health and CMV-seronegative.

In this sample, this clone turned up a few times. This rearrangement joins TRBV6-6 to TRBJ1-5; D possibly corresponds to TRBD1 (6 bases). The V end lost 1 base, the J end lost 3 bases, and 10 bases lay between the germline ends. Germline V gene sequence: CDR1 MNHNY, CDR2 SVGAGI (reference sequence). The CDR3 is 15 amino acids. CDR3 loop: CASSYFRQDNQPQHF. CDR3 nucleotide sequence: TGTGCCAGCAGTTACTTCCGACAGGACAATCAGCCCCAGCATTTT.

The gene calls are TRBV27 and TRBJ2-1; 8 nucleotides align to TRBD2. The V gene's germline CDR1 is MNHEY and CDR2 SMNVEV (reference sequence). Losses at the gene ends were 5 bases for V and 8 bases for J; bases not matched to a gene: 14. The CDR3 length is 16 residues. As DNA, the CDR3 is TGTGCCAGCAGTACCCGAGCGAGCGGGAGTGTCGATGAGCAGTTCTTC. This sequence encodes CASSTRASGSVDEQFF.

In DNA, the CDR3 is TGCAGCGTTATCAAGGACAGGGGAAGCTACAATGAGCAGTTCTTC. Residues: CSVIKDRGSYNEQFF. The chain couples TRBV29-1 to TRBJ2-1; 9 bases are shared with TRBD1. Germline V lookup: CDR1 SQVTM, CDR2 ANQGSEA. The trim removed 5 bases at V and 3 bases at J, leaving 8 bases unmatched. CDR3 size: 15 residues.

The gene calls are TRBV13 and TRBJ1-3, with D perhaps TRBD1 (5 bases). V was trimmed by 1 base and J by 2 bases, leaving 6 bases between them. CDR1 is PRHDT and CDR2 is FYEKMQ in the germline V gene (reference sequence). The CDR3 contains 14 residues. CDR3 sequence: CASSLVGAGNTIYF. Written as DNA, the CDR3 is TGTGCCAGCAGCTTAGTAGGGGCTGGAAACACCATATATTTT.

The chain employs TRBV11-2 and TRBJ2-7, with D tentatively TRBD1 (7 bases). CDR1 is SGHAT and CDR2 is FQNNGV in the germline V gene. The CDR3 loop spans 16 amino acids. Trimming left V 1 base short and J 2 bases short, with 15 bases between. CDR3 coding DNA: TGTGCCAGCAGCTTAGTTTGGCGGGACAGTGCCTACGAGCAGTACTTC. It specifies CASSLVWRDSAYEQYF.

The chain is built from TRBV10-3 and TRBJ1-1; D gene uncertain. The CDR3 is 15 amino acids. The V and J ends lost 4 bases and 0 bases respectively, with 12 bases between them. From germline, CDR1 is ENHRY and CDR2 SYGVKD. The DNA for the CDR3 is TGTGCCATCAGTGCGGGGTGGAGGCTGAACACTGAAGCTTTCTTT. Encoded protein: CAISAGWRLNTEAFF.

The rearrangement links TRBV27 to TRBJ2-5; D is undetermined. V lost 6 bases to trimming and J lost 1 base, with 15 bases between them. The CDR3 totals 15 residues. CDR1 MNHEY and CDR2 SMNVEV come from the germline V gene (reference sequence). For the CDR3, the DNA is TGTGCCAGCAGCCCAACACCAGTTTTCCAAGAGACCCAGTACTTC. Translated, it gives CASSPTPVFQETQYF.

The V gene is TRBV7-9, the J gene TRBJ2-1; perhaps TRBD1 as D (6 bases). This CDR3 region has 14 residues. V dropped 5 bases and J dropped 8 bases, with 16 bases sitting between them. In germline, CDR1 is SEHNR, CDR2 FQNEAQ (reference sequence). The CDR3 protein is CASSPFDRWDEQFF. In DNA, the CDR3 is TGTGCCAGCAGCCCTTTCGACAGGTGGGATGAGCAGTTCTTC.

V usage is TRBV18 and J usage is TRBJ2-3; the match to TRBD1 covers 9 bases. J lost 4 bases, V lost 3 bases, and 11 bases had no gene match. The CDR3 runs to 17 residues. The V gene's germline CDR1 is KGHSH and CDR2 LQKENI. CDR3 residues: CASSPLSGQGSADTQYF. The CDR3 DNA follows: TGTGCCAGCTCACCCCTTTCGGGACAGGGAAGTGCAGATACGCAGTATTTT.